The following is a T cell receptor (beta chain) sequence with its context. Its matching antigen is unknown. Germline V gene sequence: CDR1 SEHNR, CDR2 FQNEAQ (reference sequence). This CDR3 has 13 amino acids. V lost 1 base and J lost 6, with 6 bases in between. These data originate in a study of OX40 agonist ivuxolimab in advanced cancers. Findings and limits, study-wide: No antigen was identified for the clonally expanded peripheral T cells.

Repertoires were generated with immunoSEQ multiplex PCR, while TCRdb's copy carries only in-frame clones and drops some. The table lists 24,000 or so clones, around 77% of them singletons. This specimen consisted of CD4+ or CD8+ T cells sorted from blood, obtained in a trial of the OX40 agonist ivuxolimab. The receptor comes from an adult with an advanced solid tumor such as melanoma, head and neck, liver or kidney cancer. This rearrangement joins TRBV7-9 to TRBJ2-2; D unclear. The CDR3 DNA reads as TGTGCCAGCAGCTTAGAAGGCTCCGGGGAGCTGTTTTTT. As protein: CASSLEGSGELFF.